These 14 T cell receptor beta chains were all obtained from the same sample, sequenced in a study of lymphopenia after photon versus proton radiotherapy. Some clones are missing from TCRdb's copy, which holds only in-frame ones; the method was immunoSEQ multiplex PCR. The table has some 42,000 clones, approximately 83% seen once; the top ten hold 20% to 25%. The sample was peripheral blood, taken from a patient treated with proton-based radiotherapy. The source is a woman in her 70s with pancreatic cancer.

Turning to this clone: Its ends do not fully match the called genes, so a read error is possible. The chain joins TRBV19 to TRBJ2-1; D unresolved. Per germline, CDR1 LNHDA and CDR2 SQIVND (reference sequence). The CDR3 spans 14 residues. The CDR3 DNA reads TGTGCCAGTAGTATGATCAGATCCTTCAATGAGCAGTTCTTC. Translated, it gives CASSMIRSFNEQFF.

This chain links TRBV5-4 with TRBJ1-1; D ambiguous. Germline lookup yields CDR1 SGHNT and CDR2 YYREEE (reference sequence). The V gene lost 1 base and the J gene lost 1 base, with 8 bases spanning the gap. The CDR3 runs to 14 residues. The CDR3: CASSLTTTNTEAFF. DNA of the CDR3: TGTGCCAGCAGCTTGACCACAACGAACACTGAAGCTTTCTTT.

This clone has only one observation. The chain recombines TRBV5-1 with TRBJ2-7, with a weak D call TRBD1 (6 bases). The V gene lost 4 bases and the J gene lost 6 bases, with 14 bases spanning the gap. CDR1 is SGHRS and CDR2 is YFSETQ in the germline V gene. The CDR3 has 13 residues. The CDR3, as DNA: TGCGCCAGCAGCATCCCGGGACAACGCGAGCAGTACTTC. It translates to CASSIPGQREQYF.

The CDR3 sequence is CATSRDPTTGETQYF. As DNA, the CDR3 is TGTGCCACCAGCAGAGATCCGACTACCGGGGAGACCCAGTACTTC. The rearrangement uses TRBV15 and TRBJ2-5; D is possibly TRBD2 (5 bases). From germline, CDR1 is LNHNV and CDR2 YYDKDF (reference sequence). The CDR3 is made up of 15 amino acids. The germline V and J ends were trimmed by 0 bases and 5 bases, with 13 bases remaining between them. The full variable domain, its missing parts supplied by reference TRBV15 and TRBJ2-5, is DAMVIQNPRYQVTQFGKPVTLSCSQTLNHNVMYWYQQKSSQAPKLLFHYYDKDFNNEADTPDNFQSRRPNTSFCFLDIRSPGLGDTAMYLCATSRDPTTGETQYFGPGTRLLVL.

The chain combines TRBV28 with TRBJ1-1; 8 positions match TRBD1. This CDR3 is 15 amino acids long. Germline CDR1 and CDR2: MDHEN and SYDVKM. V lost 3 bases and J lost 4; bases outside the gene matches: 7. The chain's CDR3 is CASSLDRDDSTEAFF. The CDR3 nucleotides are TGTGCCAGCAGTTTGGACAGGGACGATAGCACTGAAGCTTTCTTT.

The chain links TRBV6-5 to TRBJ2-7; D not resolved. Trimming removed 4 bases from V and 5 bases from J, with 9 bases in between. CDR3 size: 12 residues. Per the germline V gene, CDR1 is MNHEY and CDR2 is SVGAGI. CDR3 loop: CASSSTFDEQYF. The CDR3 DNA reads as TGTGCCAGCAGTTCGACATTCGACGAGCAGTACTTC.

This chain links TRBV6-1 with TRBJ2-7; 8 nucleotides line up with TRBD2. Trimming cost V 0 bases and J 0 bases; bases outside gene matches: 4. Germline CDR1 reads MNHNS; CDR2 reads SASEGT. This CDR3 region has 16 residues. CDR3 coding DNA: TGTGCCAGCAGTGAAGCGATTCTAGCGGGCTCCTACGAGCAGTACTTC. It yields the protein CASSEAILAGSYEQYF.

This clone was seen a handful of times. The chain is built from TRBV7-8 and TRBJ2-3; D unclear. The CDR3 runs to 10 residues. Trimming cost V 4 bases and J 4 bases, with 0 bases left between them. Germline lookup yields CDR1 SGHVS and CDR2 FQNEAQ. Here the CDR3 DNA reads TGTGCCAGCAGCTCAGATACGCAGTATTTT. Its protein is CASSSDTQYF.

V and J are TRBV13 and TRBJ1-3; no clear D gene. This CDR3 comprises 17 residues. V lost 5 bases to trimming and J lost 0 bases, with 17 bases between them. Looked up from germline, CDR1 is PRHDT and CDR2 is FYEKMQ (reference sequence). CDR3 nucleotide sequence: TGTGCCAGCAGCCCACGTGGGGAGCTGATCTCTGGAAACACCATATATTTT. Encoded protein: CASSPRGELISGNTIYF.

The chain joins TRBV2 to TRBJ2-7; D remains ambiguous. CDR3 length: 14 amino acids. The V and J ends lost 8 bases and 3 bases respectively, with 17 bases between them. CDR1 and CDR2 from the germline V gene are SNHLY and FYNNEI. The CDR3 protein is CASQGVGNNYEQYF. CDR3 in DNA: TGTGCCAGCCAAGGTGTAGGGAACAACTACGAGCAGTACTTC.

The V gene is TRBV7-3, the J gene TRBJ2-1; 8 bases line up with TRBD1. Germline V CDR1 and CDR2: SGHTA, FQGTGA. The CDR3 runs to 13 residues. Germline trimming cut 5 bases from V and 8 bases from J; bases unmatched to any gene: 5. CDR3 DNA: TGTGCCAGCAGCGGGCCGACAGGGGATGAGCAGTTCTTC. Protein product: CASSGPTGDEQFF.

The chain is built from TRBV7-2 and TRBJ2-1; D is unresolved. Between the trimmed V and J ends, which lost 5 bases and 5 bases, there was a span of 16 bases. This CDR3 region has 15 residues. CDR1 is SGHTA, CDR2 FQGNSA, per germline. In DNA form, the CDR3 reads TGTGCCAGCAGCCCCGGACCAATTCCGAACAATGAGCAGTTCTTC. It translates to CASSPGPIPNNEQFF.

This sequence joins TRBV28 and TRBJ1-2, with 9 bases identical to TRBD1. Trimming removed 8 bases from V and 6 bases from J; junction bases left unmatched: 19. Germline V gene data show CDR1 as MDHEN and CDR2 as SYDVKM. The length of the CDR3 is 17 residues. CDR3 in amino acids: CASGIKPGQGPSDGYTF. The CDR3, as DNA: TGTGCCAGCGGTATAAAACCGGGACAGGGACCGTCGGATGGCTACACCTTC.

The V gene is TRBV7-2, the J gene TRBJ2-2; the D gene is possibly TRBD1 (5 bases). Germline lookup yields CDR1 SGHTA and CDR2 FQGNSA. V lost 1 base and J 0 bases, leaving 9 bases between the germline ends. This CDR3 contains 16 residues. The CDR3 spells CASSLGAGTNTGELFF. The DNA for the CDR3 is TGTGCCAGCAGCTTAGGTGCAGGGACGAACACCGGGGAGCTGTTTTTT.